Shown below are 26 T cell receptor beta chains from a single sample sequenced in a study of siplizumab effects on memory and regulatory T cells. Repertoires were generated with immunoSEQ multiplex PCR, while TCRdb's copy carries only in-frame clones and drops some. This table holds about 100,000 clones, 91% found once. Sequencing was carried out using CD4+ T cells sorted from blood. The receptors stem from a human donor in good health. Some clones in this sample may be carry-over from other donors' samples.

CDR3 loop: CASSDPQGRHF. The CDR3 DNA reads TGTGCCAGCAGTGATCCGCAGGGGAGGCATTTT. This chain joins TRBV6-1 and TRBJ1-5, with D maybe TRBD1 (6 bases). Germline V gives CDR1 MNHNS, CDR2 SASEGT. The CDR3 totals 11 residues. Trimming removed 3 bases from V and 15 bases from J, with 12 bases in between.

The V call is TRBV2, the J call TRBJ1-5; maybe TRBD1 (5 bases). There are 13 residues in the CDR3. The germline gives CDR1 SNHLY, CDR2 FYNNEI. Trimming removed 8 bases from V and 7 bases from J, with 15 bases in between. The DNA for the CDR3 is TGTGCCAGCGGGGGGGGTAGGGACCAGCCCCAGCATTTT. It codes for CASGGGRDQPQHF.

The count of this clone is one. The J gene is TRBJ2-1, the V gene TRBV5-1; D is perhaps TRBD2 (6 bases). This CDR3 is built from 16 residues. CDR1 and CDR2 from the germline V gene are SGHRS and YFSETQ. Trimming took 0 bases from V and 4 from J, leaving 14 bases between them. CDR3 bases: TGCGCCAGCAGCTTGGATTACGGGAGTGCATACAATGAGCAGTTCTTC. Translated, it gives CASSLDYGSAYNEQFF.

J is TRBJ1-4 and V is TRBV30; D is possibly TRBD1 (5 bases). The CDR3 loop spans 14 amino acids. CDR1 and CDR2 (germline): GTSNPN, SVGIG (reference sequence). With 3 bases removed from V and 3 bases from J, the gap between germline ends came to 11 bases. Here the CDR3 reads CAWSEGQSNEKLFF. CDR3 nucleotide sequence: TGTGCCTGGAGCGAGGGGCAGTCTAATGAAAAACTGTTTTTT.

The chain has TRBV7-3 and TRBJ2-5; 11 nucleotides agree with TRBD2. CDR1 SGHTA and CDR2 FQGTGA come from the germline V gene. The CDR3 extends over 15 amino acids. Trimming at V came to 3 bases and at J to 5 bases, leaving 5 bases not matched to a gene. DNA for the CDR3: TGTGCCAGCAGCTTGACTAGCGGGACCCCGGAGACCCAGTACTTC. Its protein product is CASSLTSGTPETQYF.

V usage is TRBV2 and J usage is TRBJ2-1; D is perhaps TRBD2 (5 bases). There are 13 residues in the CDR3. The germline CDR1 and CDR2 sequences are SNHLY and FYNNEI. With 3 bases removed from V and 9 bases from J, the gap between germline ends came to 12 bases. For the CDR3, the DNA is TGTGCCAGCAGTGAGTTAGGAGGCAGTGAGCAGTTCTTC. Its protein is CASSELGGSEQFF.

CDR3 DNA: TGTGCCAGCAGTGCACAGGGAAGGATCGCCGGGGAGCTGTTTTTT. Amino acid sequence: CASSAQGRIAGELFF. V and J are TRBV5-4 and TRBJ2-2; TRBD1 might be the D (6 bases). Trimming shortened V by 5 bases and J by 6 bases, and 17 bases separated the two germline ends. CDR1 and CDR2 (germline): SGHNT, YYREEE (reference sequence). This CDR3 spans 15 amino acids.

The chain recombines TRBV2 with TRBJ2-6; a possible D gene is TRBD1 (6 bases). The germline CDR1 and CDR2 sequences are SNHLY and FYNNEI. The CDR3 contains 18 residues. V was pared by 7 bases and J by 0 bases, with 19 bases between. CDR3 protein: CASNELGAGASGANVLTF. CDR3 DNA sequence: TGTGCCAGCAACGAGTTGGGGGCAGGGGCCTCTGGGGCCAACGTCCTGACTTTC.

This clone was observed a few times. The CDR3 DNA reads as TGTGCCTGGAGTAGGGAGGTTGCAACTAATGAAAAACTGTTTTTT. It translates to CAWSREVATNEKLFF. The chain has TRBV30 and TRBJ1-4, with unresolved D. CDR1 is GTSNPN and CDR2 is SVGIG in the germline V gene (reference sequence). Deletions cut 2 bases from V and 0 bases from J, with 10 bases between. The length of the CDR3 is 15 residues.

The chain combines TRBV7-9 with TRBJ2-7; D perhaps matches TRBD1 (5 bases). Germline CDR1 and CDR2: SEHNR and FQNEAQ (reference sequence). V was pared by 5 bases and J by 6 bases, with 17 bases between. This CDR3 spans 14 amino acids. CDR3 bases: TGTGCCAGCAGCCACCCCGGTGGGGCGAGCGAGCAGTACTTC. It specifies CASSHPGGASEQYF.

The chain combines TRBV6-5 with TRBJ2-7, with a tentative D call TRBD1 (6 bases). The CDR3 is 15 amino acids. Germline V CDR1 and CDR2: MNHEY, SVGAGI. Deletions cut 6 bases from V and 2 bases from J, with 17 bases between. The CDR3 DNA is TGTGCCAGCAGGAGATCCCGGGACACCGCCTACGAGCAGTACTTC. Encoded protein: CASRRSRDTAYEQYF.

Here the CDR3 reads CASTQGGGYYGYTF. CDR3 bases: TGTGCCAGTACCCAAGGAGGGGGCTACTATGGCTACACCTTC. The genes are TRBV19 and TRBJ1-2, with 7 positions matching TRBD1. V lost 7 bases to trimming and J lost 3 bases; unmatched junction nucleotides: 8. The CDR3 has 14 residues. Germline V gene sequence: CDR1 LNHDA, CDR2 SQIVND (reference sequence).

This clone was counted a single time. V is TRBV11-3 and J is TRBJ1-2; D is unresolved. Germline values: CDR1 SGHNT, CDR2 YENEEA. V lost 1 base, J lost 4 bases, and 13 bases lay in between. The CDR3 sequence is 15 residues long. The CDR3 DNA is TGTGCCAGCAGCTTAGGGGTGGTCTGTGGCTATGGCTACACCTTC. This encodes CASSLGVVCGYGYTF.

The V gene is TRBV4-2, the J gene TRBJ1-1; D might be TRBD1 (6 bases). This CDR3 has 15 residues. V gave up 0 bases and J gave up 0 bases, with 8 bases separating them. Germline CDR1 reads LGHNA; CDR2 reads YNFKEQ. This chain's CDR3 is CASSQETGLNTEAFF. CDR3 nucleotide sequence: TGTGCCAGCAGCCAAGAAACAGGGTTGAACACTGAAGCTTTCTTT.

The chain couples TRBV14 to TRBJ2-2, with TRBD1 identical over 8 bases. The V gene end was trimmed by 0 bases and the J gene end by 3 bases; junction bases not matched to a gene: 21. Per the germline V gene, CDR1 is SGHDN and CDR2 is FVKESK. The CDR3 length is 22 residues. DNA of the CDR3: TGTGCCAGCAGCCAAGATCGCTTGGGACAGGAAAACTGGATAGAGGACACCGGGGAGCTGTTTTTT. This translates into CASSQDRLGQENWIEDTGELFF.

DNA for the CDR3: TGTGCCAGCAGCCCCCTTTCTTTTGTGAACACCGGGGAGCTGTTTTTT. Residues: CASSPLSFVNTGELFF. This sequence joins TRBV7-9 and TRBJ2-2; D is undetermined. This CDR3 is 16 amino acids long. Germline-derived CDR1 and CDR2 are SEHNR and FQNEAQ (reference sequence). V lost 5 bases, J lost 1 base, and 14 bases lay in between. Supplemented by reference TRBV7-9 and TRBJ2-2, the full variable domain reads DTGVSQNPRHKITKRGQNVTFRCDPISEHNRLYWYRQTLGQGPEFLTYFQNEAQLEKSRLLSDRFSAERPKGSFSTLEIQRTEQGDSAMYLCASSPLSFVNTGELFFGEGSRLTVL.

V gene TRBV5-6 combines with J gene TRBJ2-7; TRBD2 is a possible D gene (6 bases). CDR1 and CDR2 (germline): SGHDT, YYEEEE. The CDR3 runs 13 residues. V lost 9 bases, J lost 5 bases, and 18 bases lay in between. The chain's CDR3 is CATRGGPGNEQYF. CDR3 DNA sequence: TGTGCCACCCGTGGAGGGCCCGGGAACGAGCAGTACTTC.

The CDR3 spells CASSPRGLDGEQFF. The CDR3 DNA sequence: TGCGCCAGCAGCCCCCGGGGACTCGACGGTGAGCAGTTCTTC. V gene TRBV5-1 combines with J gene TRBJ2-1, with a tentative D call TRBD2 (6 bases). The length of the CDR3 is 14 residues. Germline V gene data show CDR1 as SGHRS and CDR2 as YFSETQ. With 4 bases removed from V and 9 bases from J, the gap between germline ends came to 17 bases.

This chain links TRBV9 with TRBJ2-1, with 13 bases identical to TRBD2. Per germline, CDR1 SGDLS and CDR2 YYNGEE. The CDR3 contains 16 residues. After removal of 4 bases from V and 2 bases from J, the junction contained 3 bases not matched to a gene. The chain's CDR3 is CASSKGLAGTYNEQFF. CDR3 nucleotides: TGTGCCAGCAGCAAGGGACTAGCGGGAACCTACAATGAGCAGTTCTTC.

The chain links TRBV29-1 to TRBJ1-2, with D unresolved. The CDR3 loop spans 12 amino acids. V was pared by 0 bases and J by 2 bases, with 4 bases between. The V gene's germline CDR1 is SQVTM and CDR2 ANQGSEA. Here the CDR3 DNA reads TGCAGCGTTGAAGACACAAACTATGGCTACACCTTC. Translated, it gives CSVEDTNYGYTF.

Only one count was recorded for this clone. The chain has TRBV2 and TRBJ1-6; TRBD1 might be the D (6 bases). Trimming took 1 base from V and 7 from J, leaving 14 bases between them. CDR1 is SNHLY and CDR2 is FYNNEI in the germline V gene. The CDR3 runs to 16 residues. CDR3 region: CASSEVTGLRNSPLHF. The CDR3 bases are TGTGCCAGCAGTGAAGTCACAGGGTTACGAAATTCACCCCTCCACTTT.

This chain uses TRBV5-1 with TRBJ2-7; 11 bases line up with TRBD2. This CDR3 contains 16 residues. The V and J ends lost 4 bases and 0 bases, in that order; junction bases with no gene match: 6. In germline, CDR1 is SGHRS, CDR2 YFSETQ. The CDR3 coding sequence is TGCGCCAGCAGCCCCTTGACTAGCGGGACCTCCTACGAGCAGTACTTC. Amino acids: CASSPLTSGTSYEQYF. Supplemented by reference TRBV5-1 and TRBJ2-7, the full variable domain reads KAGVTQTPRYLIKTRGQQVTLSCSPISGHRSVSWYQQTPGQGLQFLFEYFSETQRNKGNFPGRFSGRQFSNSRSEMNVSTLELGDSALYLCASSPLTSGTSYEQYFGPGTRLTVT.

V gene TRBV6-1 combines with J gene TRBJ2-7; D possibly corresponds to TRBD1 (6 bases). Germline V gene data show CDR1 as MNHNS and CDR2 as SASEGT. This CDR3 is 12 amino acids long. V was shortened by 4 bases and J by 5 bases, with 9 bases between the two germline ends. The CDR3 protein is CASSATGHEQYF. CDR3 nucleotides: TGTGCCAGCAGTGCGACAGGTCACGAGCAGTACTTC.

This chain joins TRBV7-9 and TRBJ2-7; D possibly uses TRBD1 or TRBD2 (5 bases each). V was pared by 7 bases and J by 6 bases, with 13 bases between. The CDR3 covers 12 residues. Germline V lookup: CDR1 SEHNR, CDR2 FQNEAQ (reference sequence). The CDR3 loop is CASTRTGGEQYF. DNA of the CDR3: TGTGCCAGCACCAGAACTGGGGGCGAGCAGTACTTC.

This chain uses TRBV18 with TRBJ2-1, with TRBD2 matching over 9 bases. Per the germline V gene, CDR1 is KGHSH and CDR2 is LQKENI. This CDR3 contains 15 residues. The ends lost 3 bases at V and 8 bases at J; junction bases unmatched: 8. CDR3 nucleotides: TGTGCCAGCTCACCCCTAGCGGGATCCCTCGATGAGCAGTTCTTC. It encodes CASSPLAGSLDEQFF.

This chain uses TRBV18 with TRBJ2-5, with unresolved D. V was trimmed by 3 bases and J by 3 bases, leaving 14 bases between them. The CDR3 is 15 residues long. Germline values: CDR1 KGHSH, CDR2 LQKENI. In nucleotides, the CDR3 is TGTGCCAGCTCACCCGCGGTTAGAGCCGAAGAGACCCAGTACTTC. It translates to CASSPAVRAEETQYF.